A selection of T cell receptor beta chains follows, all from one sample in a study of T cell responses to AZD1222 COVID-19 vaccine. Sequencing was performed with immunoSEQ multiplex PCR; in TCRdb, only in-frame clones are kept and a portion is missing. The sample contains approximately 180,000 clones, around nine tenths of which appear only once. Sequenced material: peripheral blood, taken on day 0 of AZD1222 vaccination. The receptors were sampled from an adult in good health. Both conserved end residues are part of each CDR3. The order of the fields is J gene, D gene, clone size, CDR3 length, V gene, CDR3 protein, CDR3 DNA. D genes are given only for firm matches. Only part of the rows carry a size: once, few, many, or a class if the clone is expanded.

J gene: TRBJ2-7
D gene: TRBD1
clone size: .
CDR3 length: 15
V gene: TRBV7-9
CDR3 protein: CASSLIQGFTYEQYF
CDR3 DNA: TGTGCCAGCAGCTTAATACAGGGGTTCACCTACGAGCAGTACTTC

J gene: TRBJ1-3
D gene: .
clone size: once
CDR3 length: 17
V gene: TRBV30
CDR3 protein: CAWRGIGNPNSGNTIYF
CDR3 DNA: TGTGCCTGGAGGGGGATCGGAAACCCTAACTCTGGAAACACCATATATTTT

J gene: TRBJ1-2
D gene: .
clone size: .
CDR3 length: 16
V gene: TRBV3-1/TRBV3-2
CDR3 protein: CASSQFPVGPTKGYTF
CDR3 DNA: TGTGCCAGCAGCCAATTCCCGGTGGGGCCAACAAAAGGCTACACCTTC

J gene: TRBJ2-3
D gene: .
clone size: .
CDR3 length: 12
V gene: TRBV2
CDR3 protein: CASSDDTDTQYF
CDR3 DNA: TGTGCCAGCAGTGATGACACAGATACGCAGTATTTT

J gene: TRBJ2-3
D gene: TRBD2
clone size: .
CDR3 length: 18
V gene: TRBV9
CDR3 protein: CASSVVPLAGPAGDTQYF
CDR3 DNA: TGTGCCAGCAGCGTAGTTCCCTTAGCGGGCCCGGCAGGAGATACGCAGTATTTT

J gene: TRBJ1-1
D gene: .
clone size: .
CDR3 length: 14
V gene: TRBV6-6
CDR3 protein: CASSYKGGVTEAFF
CDR3 DNA: TGTGCCAGCAGTTACAAAGGAGGGGTCACTGAAGCTTTCTTT

J gene: TRBJ1-2
D gene: .
clone size: few
CDR3 length: 15
V gene: TRBV11-1
CDR3 protein: CASSSPRQGIMGYTF
CDR3 DNA: TGTGCCAGCAGCTCCCCCCGCCAAGGGATTATGGGCTACACCTTC

J gene: TRBJ1-2
D gene: .
clone size: once
CDR3 length: 14
V gene: TRBV19
CDR3 protein: CASSGRGRLYGYTF
CDR3 DNA: TGTGCCAGTAGTGGTCGGGGCCGACTCTATGGCTACACCTTC

J gene: TRBJ2-2
D gene: .
clone size: .
CDR3 length: 13
V gene: TRBV7-2
CDR3 protein: CASSFKRAGELFF
CDR3 DNA: TGTGCCAGCAGCTTTAAGCGTGCCGGGGAGCTGTTTTTT

J gene: TRBJ1-2
D gene: TRBD1
clone size: .
CDR3 length: 16
V gene: TRBV28
CDR3 protein: CASSPAGTGENYGYTF
CDR3 DNA: TGTGCCAGCAGTCCCGCCGGGACAGGCGAAAACTATGGCTACACCTTC

J gene: TRBJ2-3
D gene: .
clone size: .
CDR3 length: 15
V gene: TRBV4-1
CDR3 protein: CASTPGLRSTDTQYF
CDR3 DNA: TGCGCCAGCACCCCGGGACTCAGAAGCACAGATACGCAGTATTTT

J gene: TRBJ1-3
D gene: .
clone size: .
CDR3 length: 14
V gene: TRBV6-2/TRBV6-3
CDR3 protein: CASSRGNSGNTIYF
CDR3 DNA: TGTGCCAGCAGTAGAGGGAACTCTGGAAACACCATATATTTT

J gene: TRBJ2-1
D gene: .
clone size: .
CDR3 length: 14
V gene: TRBV13
CDR3 protein: CASSPTGLINEQFF
CDR3 DNA: TGTGCCAGCAGCCCCACAGGACTGATCAATGAGCAGTTCTTC

J gene: TRBJ1-2
D gene: TRBD1
clone size: .
CDR3 length: 15
V gene: TRBV5-1
CDR3 protein: CASSLRGQSNYGYTF
CDR3 DNA: TGCGCCAGCAGCTTAAGGGGGCAATCGAACTATGGCTACACCTTC

J gene: TRBJ2-7
D gene: .
clone size: .
CDR3 length: 13
V gene: TRBV7-8
CDR3 protein: CASTHPGPNEQYF
CDR3 DNA: TGTGCCAGCACCCACCCGGGGCCCAACGAGCAGTACTTC

J gene: TRBJ2-4
D gene: .
clone size: .
CDR3 length: 15
V gene: TRBV6-5
CDR3 protein: CASSYSVWDSNIQYF
CDR3 DNA: TGTGCCAGCAGTTATAGTGTTTGGGACTCGAACATTCAGTACTTC

J gene: TRBJ2-1
D gene: .
clone size: .
CDR3 length: 17
V gene: TRBV10-3
CDR3 protein: CAISERRGSNTVNEQFF
CDR3 DNA: TGTGCCATCAGTGAGAGGAGGGGCTCCAATACTGTCAATGAGCAGTTCTTC

J gene: TRBJ1-4
D gene: TRBD1
clone size: .
CDR3 length: 15
V gene: TRBV28
CDR3 protein: CASSFQGDHGEKLFF
CDR3 DNA: TGTGCCAGCAGTTTTCAGGGGGACCATGGTGAAAAACTGTTTTTT

J gene: TRBJ2-3
D gene: TRBD2
clone size: .
CDR3 length: 17
V gene: TRBV4-1
CDR3 protein: CASSQAAGGPSTDTQYF
CDR3 DNA: TGCGCCAGCAGCCAAGCCGCGGGGGGGCCTTCCACAGATACGCAGTATTTT

J gene: TRBJ1-1
D gene: TRBD1
clone size: .
CDR3 length: 15
V gene: TRBV3-1/TRBV3-2
CDR3 protein: CASSPGQGLNTEAFF
CDR3 DNA: TGTGCCAGCAGCCCCGGACAGGGCCTGAACACTGAAGCTTTCTTT

J gene: TRBJ2-7
D gene: TRBD1
clone size: .
CDR3 length: 16
V gene: TRBV4-2
CDR3 protein: CASSLVEGTGEYEQYF
CDR3 DNA: TGTGCCAGCAGCCTGGTAGAGGGGACAGGGGAATACGAGCAGTACTTC

J gene: TRBJ2-7
D gene: .
clone size: .
CDR3 length: 13
V gene: TRBV12-3/TRBV12-4
CDR3 protein: CASSARGSYEQYF
CDR3 DNA: TGTGCCAGCAGTGCCCGGGGCTCCTACGAGCAGTACTTC

J gene: TRBJ2-3
D gene: .
clone size: .
CDR3 length: 14
V gene: TRBV19
CDR3 protein: CASSIGASTDTQYF
CDR3 DNA: TGTGCCAGTAGTATAGGGGCTAGCACAGATACGCAGTATTTT

J gene: TRBJ2-5
D gene: TRBD2
clone size: .
CDR3 length: 14
V gene: TRBV5-1
CDR3 protein: CASSLGGGQETQYF
CDR3 DNA: TGCGCCAGCAGCTTAGGCGGGGGCCAAGAGACCCAGTACTTC

J gene: TRBJ1-1
D gene: .
clone size: .
CDR3 length: 13
V gene: TRBV9
CDR3 protein: CASSVGGAAEAFF
CDR3 DNA: TGTGCCAGCAGCGTAGGGGGGGCAGCTGAAGCTTTCTTT

J gene: TRBJ1-3
D gene: .
clone size: .
CDR3 length: 15
V gene: TRBV5-4
CDR3 protein: CASSLGSPSGNTIYF
CDR3 DNA: TGTGCCAGCAGCTTGGGGTCTCCCTCTGGAAACACCATATATTTT

J gene: TRBJ2-4
D gene: TRBD2
clone size: .
CDR3 length: 18
V gene: TRBV11-2
CDR3 protein: CASSKPGLAGWGVNIQYF
CDR3 DNA: TGTGCCAGCAGCAAACCGGGACTAGCGGGTTGGGGGGTAAACATTCAGTACTTC

J gene: TRBJ1-4
D gene: .
clone size: .
CDR3 length: 12
V gene: TRBV2
CDR3 protein: CASRAGIEKLFF
CDR3 DNA: TGTGCCAGCAGGGCAGGGATAGAAAAACTGTTTTTT

J gene: TRBJ2-5
D gene: .
clone size: .
CDR3 length: 15
V gene: TRBV7-9
CDR3 protein: CASSSRETYQETQYF
CDR3 DNA: TGTGCCAGCAGCTCCCGGGAGACGTACCAAGAGACCCAGTACTTC

J gene: TRBJ1-2
D gene: .
clone size: .
CDR3 length: 13
V gene: TRBV19
CDR3 protein: CASSTGLFDGYTF
CDR3 DNA: TGTGCCAGTAGTACAGGATTATTCGATGGCTACACCTTC

J gene: TRBJ1-4
D gene: .
clone size: .
CDR3 length: 15
V gene: TRBV18
CDR3 protein: CASSPPGTTNEKLFF
CDR3 DNA: TGTGCCAGCTCACCACCGGGGACAACTAATGAAAAACTGTTTTTT

J gene: TRBJ1-6
D gene: .
clone size: few
CDR3 length: 14
V gene: TRBV12-5
CDR3 protein: CASGLSQRNSPLHF
CDR3 DNA: TGTGCTAGTGGTTTGTCCCAACGAAATTCACCCCTCCACTTT

J gene: TRBJ1-1
D gene: .
clone size: .
CDR3 length: 15
V gene: TRBV6-5
CDR3 protein: CASTSDGTVNTEAFF
CDR3 DNA: TGTGCCAGCACCTCAGACGGGACGGTGAACACTGAAGCTTTCTTT

J gene: TRBJ2-5
D gene: TRBD2
clone size: .
CDR3 length: 12
V gene: TRBV5-4
CDR3 protein: CAATSGGETQYF
CDR3 DNA: TGTGCTGCGACTAGCGGGGGAGAGACCCAGTACTTC

J gene: TRBJ1-2
D gene: TRBD1
clone size: .
CDR3 length: 16
V gene: TRBV5-1
CDR3 protein: CASSLEGQGAGYGYTF
CDR3 DNA: TGCGCCAGCAGCTTGGAAGGGCAGGGGGCTGGCTATGGCTACACCTTC

J gene: TRBJ2-7
D gene: TRBD1
clone size: .
CDR3 length: 14
V gene: TRBV4-1
CDR3 protein: CASRRDSQGGEQYF
CDR3 DNA: TGCGCCAGCAGACGGGACAGCCAGGGTGGCGAGCAGTACTTC

J gene: TRBJ2-7
D gene: .
clone size: few
CDR3 length: 15
V gene: TRBV6-5
CDR3 protein: CASSYGSGASYEQYF
CDR3 DNA: TGTGCCAGCAGTTACGGTTCGGGGGCTTCCTACGAGCAGTACTTC

J gene: TRBJ2-7
D gene: TRBD1
clone size: once
CDR3 length: 16
V gene: TRBV4-1
CDR3 protein: CASSQDLGQGAYEQYF
CDR3 DNA: TGCGCCAGCAGCCAAGATCTGGGACAGGGGGCCTACGAGCAGTACTTC

J gene: TRBJ2-7
D gene: TRBD1
clone size: .
CDR3 length: 15
V gene: TRBV7-6
CDR3 protein: CASSLTAGGRYEQYF
CDR3 DNA: TGTGCCAGCAGCTTAACGGCAGGGGGTAGGTACGAGCAGTACTTC

J gene: TRBJ2-2
D gene: .
clone size: .
CDR3 length: 15
V gene: TRBV10-3
CDR3 protein: CAIRPTGPDTGELFF
CDR3 DNA: TGTGCCATCAGACCAACAGGGCCAGACACCGGGGAGCTGTTTTTT

J gene: TRBJ2-1
D gene: .
clone size: .
CDR3 length: 13
V gene: TRBV5-6
CDR3 protein: CASSSDFFNEQFF
CDR3 DNA: TGTGCCAGCAGCTCGGACTTCTTCAATGAGCAGTTCTTC

J gene: TRBJ1-1
D gene: .
clone size: .
CDR3 length: 14
V gene: TRBV7-2
CDR3 protein: CASNSGPMNTEAFF
CDR3 DNA: TGTGCCAGCAACTCAGGACCGATGAACACTGAAGCTTTCTTT

J gene: TRBJ2-1
D gene: TRBD2
clone size: .
CDR3 length: 17
V gene: TRBV9
CDR3 protein: CASSPTGGLAVHNEQFF
CDR3 DNA: TGTGCCAGCAGCCCAACGGGGGGACTAGCGGTCCACAATGAGCAGTTCTTC

J gene: TRBJ1-6
D gene: TRBD1
clone size: .
CDR3 length: 16
V gene: TRBV7-2
CDR3 protein: CASSWIGGFGNSPLHF
CDR3 DNA: TGTGCCAGCAGCTGGATAGGGGGCTTTGGAAATTCACCCCTCCACTTT

J gene: TRBJ2-7
D gene: .
clone size: .
CDR3 length: 15
V gene: TRBV5-4
CDR3 protein: CASSPRTVSSYEQYF
CDR3 DNA: TGTGCCAGCAGCCCCCGGACGGTGAGCTCCTACGAGCAGTACTTC

J gene: TRBJ1-2
D gene: TRBD1
clone size: once
CDR3 length: 10
V gene: TRBV29-1
CDR3 protein: CSVERTGKSF
CDR3 DNA: TGCAGCGTTGAAAGGACAGGAAAGTCCTTC

J gene: TRBJ2-7
D gene: .
clone size: .
CDR3 length: 14
V gene: TRBV18
CDR3 protein: CASSPKTGVYEQYF
CDR3 DNA: TGTGCCAGCTCACCTAAGACGGGTGTCTACGAGCAGTACTTC

J gene: TRBJ1-2
D gene: .
clone size: .
CDR3 length: 13
V gene: TRBV15
CDR3 protein: CATSIDSNYGYTF
CDR3 DNA: TGTGCCACCAGCATAGACAGTAACTATGGCTACACCTTC

J gene: TRBJ2-1
D gene: TRBD2
clone size: .
CDR3 length: 16
V gene: TRBV7-2
CDR3 protein: CASSLGLAGGDNEQFF
CDR3 DNA: TGTGCCAGCAGCCTCGGACTAGCGGGGGGAGACAATGAGCAGTTCTTC

J gene: TRBJ2-1
D gene: TRBD2
clone size: .
CDR3 length: 16
V gene: TRBV3-1/TRBV3-2
CDR3 protein: CASSQTSGGNYNEQFF
CDR3 DNA: TGTGCCAGCAGCCAGACTAGCGGGGGGAATTACAATGAGCAGTTCTTC

J gene: TRBJ1-1
D gene: .
clone size: few
CDR3 length: 14
V gene: TRBV7-3
CDR3 protein: CASSLLERGTEAFF
CDR3 DNA: TGTGCCAGCAGCTTATTGGAAAGGGGCACTGAAGCTTTCTTT

J gene: TRBJ1-2
D gene: .
clone size: .
CDR3 length: 12
V gene: TRBV10-2
CDR3 protein: CASRVQNYGYTF
CDR3 DNA: TGCGCCAGCAGGGTTCAGAACTATGGCTACACCTTC

J gene: TRBJ1-1
D gene: .
clone size: few
CDR3 length: 17
V gene: TRBV19
CDR3 protein: CASSIKGRGSPTPEAFF
CDR3 DNA: TGTGCCAGTAGTATAAAGGGAAGGGGCAGTCCTACCCCCGAAGCTTTCTTT

J gene: TRBJ2-7
D gene: .
clone size: .
CDR3 length: 13
V gene: TRBV19
CDR3 protein: CASSMGGPGEQYF
CDR3 DNA: TGTGCCAGTAGTATGGGGGGGCCCGGCGAGCAGTACTTC

J gene: TRBJ1-3
D gene: .
clone size: .
CDR3 length: 19
V gene: TRBV12-2
CDR3 protein: CASRRTGGNLISSGNTIYF
CDR3 DNA: TGTGCAAGTCGCCGCACAGGGGGCAACCTCATAAGCTCTGGAAACACCATATATTTT

J gene: TRBJ1-6
D gene: .
clone size: .
CDR3 length: 15
V gene: TRBV5-1
CDR3 protein: CASSLEGGYNSPLHF
CDR3 DNA: TGCGCCAGCAGCTTGGAGGGGGGATACAATTCACCCCTCCACTTT

J gene: TRBJ2-7
D gene: .
clone size: .
CDR3 length: 18
V gene: TRBV4-1
CDR3 protein: CASSQERPAAGRTYEQYF
CDR3 DNA: TGCGCCAGCAGCCAAGAACGCCCGGCCGCAGGACGAACCTACGAGCAGTACTTC

J gene: TRBJ2-2
D gene: .
clone size: few
CDR3 length: 14
V gene: TRBV4-2
CDR3 protein: CASSPYRDTGELFF
CDR3 DNA: TGTGCCAGCAGCCCCTACAGGGACACCGGGGAGCTGTTTTTT

J gene: TRBJ1-1
D gene: .
clone size: .
CDR3 length: 14
V gene: TRBV27
CDR3 protein: CASSSRTGNTEAFF
CDR3 DNA: TGTGCCAGCAGTTCACGAACAGGGAACACTGAAGCTTTCTTT